These 3 T cell receptor beta chains share one sample of origin, sequenced in a study of T-cell reconstitution after alpha-beta-depleted transplantation in children. The authors prepared the TCRbeta library with unique molecular identifiers. Each CDR3 protein is one row after TCRdb ran MiXCR on the PCR reads. The sample contains 300,000 to 350,000 distinct CDR3 sequences, 15% to 20% of which appear only once. The sample consisted of PBMCs, mostly from graft donor cells, taken 360 days after TCRalphabeta/CD19-depleted stem cell transplant. All receptors derive from a male patient aged 2-10 years who had a stem cell transplant for acute lymphoblastic leukemia, so the T cells may come from the graft donor.

This chain uses TRBV7-9 with TRBJ2-1; TRBD2 matches at 7 bases. The trim removed 1 base at V and 7 bases at J, leaving 7 bases unmatched. This CDR3 is 15 amino acids long. Per the germline V gene, CDR1 is SEHNR and CDR2 is FQNEAQ (reference sequence). The CDR3 here is CASSLEGGSWNEQFF. The DNA of the CDR3 is TGTGCCAGCAGCTTAGAGGGAGGGTCTTGGAATGAGCAGTTCTTC.

This sequence joins TRBV30 and TRBJ2-7; 14 bases match TRBD2. Unmatched junction bases numbered 10, after V lost 3 bases and J lost 0 bases. CDR3 length: 18 amino acids. CDR1 and CDR2 from the germline V gene are GTSNPN and SVGIG (reference sequence). CDR3 coding DNA: TGTGCCTGGAGCCCGACCGGGACTAGCGGGAGTTACTCCTACGAGCAGTACTTC. Residues: CAWSPTGTSGSYSYEQYF.

This clonotype was counted a few times. The rearrangement uses TRBV7-2 and TRBJ2-3; no firm D call. CDR1 is SGHTA and CDR2 is FQGNSA in the germline V gene. This CDR3 region has 15 residues. V was clipped by 0 bases and J by 2 bases, with 9 bases between them. The CDR3 loop reads CASSLALGTTDTQYF. The CDR3, as DNA: TGTGCCAGCAGCTTAGCGCTGGGAACCACAGATACGCAGTATTTT.